The 12 T cell receptor beta chains listed next were all sequenced from one sample in a study of CD8+CD57+ T cells in acquired aplastic anemia. The sequenced patients had an expansion of CD8+CD57+ cells seen by flow cytometry. Genomic DNA templated the TCR beta VDJ and CDR3 profiling. TCRdb recomputed calls from the reads with MiXCR, one row per CDR3 protein. The table has more than 150,000 distinct CDR3 sequences, 48% seen once. Sequenced sample: sorted CD4+, CD8+, or CD8+CD57+ T cells (not recorded which) from PBMCs. The origin of the receptors is a human donor with aplastic anemia.

This clonotype was counted at least ten times. This chain links TRBV6-1 with TRBJ2-7, with a weak D call TRBD1 (6 bases). Germline CDR1 MNHNS, CDR2 SASEGT. V lost 6 bases and J lost 6, with 18 bases in between. There are 14 residues in the CDR3. DNA for the CDR3: TGTGCCAGCAGGCCCCGGGGTCTAGGGGGCGAGCAGTACTTC. It codes for CASRPRGLGGEQYF.

The chain recombines TRBV24-1 with TRBJ2-5; 9 bases line up with TRBD1. The CDR3 contains 15 residues. The V gene end was trimmed by 4 bases and the J gene end by 2 bases; junction bases not matched to a gene: 4. The germline V gene has CDR1 KGHDR and CDR2 SFDVKD. CDR3 sequence (DNA): TGTGCCACCAGTGAGCAGACAGGGGGTCAAGAGACCCAGTACTTC. Protein: CATSEQTGGQETQYF.

This clonotype was detected ten times or more. The chain links TRBV7-9 to TRBJ2-3; possible D gene TRBD1, 7 bases. Germline V gives CDR1 SEHNR, CDR2 FQNEAQ (reference sequence). The CDR3 loop spans 17 amino acids. V lost 5 bases to trimming and J lost 2 bases, with 20 bases between them. The CDR3 nucleotides read TGTGCCAGCAGCCGTCCTTCAGGGGGGCCCTCCACAGATACGCAGTATTTT. Translated: CASSRPSGGPSTDTQYF.

In its sample, this clonotype was seen once. At one end, the junction sequence differs from germline, possibly due to a read error. This rearrangement joins TRBV28 to TRBJ1-1; D is uncertain. Per the germline V gene, CDR1 is MDHEN and CDR2 is SYDVKM. This CDR3 has 12 amino acids. The CDR3 coding sequence is TGTGCCAGCAGTTTTGGGCAAGCTGAAGCTTCCTTT. Residues: CASSFGQAEASF.

This chain links TRBV2 with TRBJ2-7, with D unclear. CDR3 length: 12 amino acids. Germline CDR1 and CDR2: SNHLY and FYNNEI. V was trimmed by 7 bases and J by 1 base, leaving 8 bases between them. The CDR3 region has the DNA TGTGCCAGCACCAAGGGATCCTACGAGCAGTACTTC. This codes for CASTKGSYEQYF.

This rearrangement joins TRBV9 to TRBJ1-1, with TRBD1 matching over 12 bases. Germline V CDR1 and CDR2: SGDLS, YYNGEE. The CDR3 length is 14 residues. J gave up 6 bases and V 3 bases, and 3 bases lay outside the gene matches. In nucleotides, the CDR3 is TGTGCCAGCAGCGCGGGGACAGGGGGCTCTGAAGCTTTCTTT. Encoded protein: CASSAGTGGSEAFF.

The table lists this clonotype with many counts. The CDR3 DNA reads as TGCGCCAGTGCGGATTACAGGGCGACGGGTGAGCAGTTCTTC. The encoded protein is CASADYRATGEQFF. The rearrangement uses TRBV5-1 and TRBJ2-1; perhaps TRBD1 as D (6 bases). This CDR3 region has 14 residues. V gave up 8 bases and J gave up 9 bases, with 21 bases separating them. CDR1 and CDR2 (germline): SGHRS, YFSETQ.

The chain couples TRBV12-3 or TRBV12-4 to TRBJ1-6; D is unresolved. Trimming took 8 bases from V and 10 from J, leaving 21 bases between them. This CDR3 has 15 amino acids. CDR3 DNA sequence: TGTGCCAGCGGTCCGGGAGGGAGGAGAGGATCACCCCTCCACTTT. This translates into CASGPGGRRGSPLHF.

Turning to this clonotype: Possible read error: a much larger clone is one base away. The J gene is TRBJ1-1, the V gene TRBV12-3 or TRBV12-4; TRBD1 might be the D (5 bases). V lost 7 bases and J lost 4, with 19 bases in between. The CDR3 spans 15 residues. The chain's CDR3 is CASTTRGGFPTEAFF. In nucleotides, the CDR3 is TGTGCCAGCACCACACGCGGGGGTTTTCCCACTGAAGCTTTCTTT.

About this clonotype: One end of the junction varies from germline; a read error may be responsible. The chain links TRBV2 to TRBJ1-2; D gene unclear. This CDR3 comprises 12 residues. Germline V gene data show CDR1 as SNHLY and CDR2 as FYNNEI. CDR3: CASSSGAYGHTF. The CDR3 nucleotides read TGTGCCAGCAGTTCTGGAGCCTATGGCCACACCTTC.

This clonotype showed up many times. This chain uses TRBV5-1 with TRBJ2-3; D is perhaps TRBD1 (5 bases). The germline gives CDR1 SGHRS, CDR2 YFSETQ. The ends were cut back, 0 bases at V and 3 bases at J, with 14 bases in the middle. This CDR3 has 16 amino acids. The CDR3 here is CASSLDGGRVTDTQYF. DNA of the CDR3: TGCGCCAGCAGCTTGGACGGTGGCAGGGTGACAGATACGCAGTATTTT.

This clonotype appeared a single time. The chain couples TRBV19 to TRBJ2-7, with 12 bases lining up with TRBD2. This CDR3 contains 15 residues. Trimming took 5 bases from V and 2 from J; bases not matched to a gene: 4. Germline CDR1 is LNHDA and CDR2 is SQIVND (reference sequence). CDR3 DNA: TGTGCCAGTAGTGAACTAGCGGGAGGAACCTACGAGCAGTACTTC. Residues: CASSELAGGTYEQYF.